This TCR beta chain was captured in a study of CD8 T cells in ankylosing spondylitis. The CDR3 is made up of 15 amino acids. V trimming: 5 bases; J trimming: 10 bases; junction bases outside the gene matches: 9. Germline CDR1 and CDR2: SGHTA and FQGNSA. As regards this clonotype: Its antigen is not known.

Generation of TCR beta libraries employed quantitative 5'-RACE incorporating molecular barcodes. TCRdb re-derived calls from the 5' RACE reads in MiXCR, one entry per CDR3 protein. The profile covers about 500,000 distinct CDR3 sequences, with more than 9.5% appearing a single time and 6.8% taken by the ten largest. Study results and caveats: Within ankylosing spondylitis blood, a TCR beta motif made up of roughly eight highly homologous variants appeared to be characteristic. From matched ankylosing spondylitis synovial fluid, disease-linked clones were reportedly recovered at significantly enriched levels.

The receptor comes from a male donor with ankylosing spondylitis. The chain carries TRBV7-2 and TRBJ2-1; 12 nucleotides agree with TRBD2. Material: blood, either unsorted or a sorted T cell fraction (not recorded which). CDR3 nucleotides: TGTGCCAGCAGCCCTAGTGGGCTAGCGGGAGGGGAGCAGTTCTTC. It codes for CASSPSGLAGGEQFF.